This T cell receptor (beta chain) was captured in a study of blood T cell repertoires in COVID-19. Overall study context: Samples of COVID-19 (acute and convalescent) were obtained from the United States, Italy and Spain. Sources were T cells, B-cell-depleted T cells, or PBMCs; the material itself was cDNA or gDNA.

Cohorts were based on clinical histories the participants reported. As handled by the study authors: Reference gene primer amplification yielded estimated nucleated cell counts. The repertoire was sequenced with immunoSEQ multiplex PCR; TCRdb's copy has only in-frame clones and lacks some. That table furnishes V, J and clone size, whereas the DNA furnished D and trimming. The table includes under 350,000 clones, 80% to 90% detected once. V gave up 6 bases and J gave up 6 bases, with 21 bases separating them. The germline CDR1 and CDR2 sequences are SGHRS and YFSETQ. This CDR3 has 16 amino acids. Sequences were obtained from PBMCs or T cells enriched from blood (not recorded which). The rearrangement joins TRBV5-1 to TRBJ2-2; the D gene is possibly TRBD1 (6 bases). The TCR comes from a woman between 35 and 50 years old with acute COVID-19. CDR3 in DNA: TGCGCCAGCACTCAACTTCCAACAGGGAGCGCCGGGGAGCTGTTTTTT. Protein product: CASTQLPTGSAGELFF.